These 10 T cell receptor beta chains were sequenced from one sample in a study of blood T cells in healthy people across ages. Then a second PCR, running roughly 7 to 11 cycles, was carried out with a sample-barcoded 5' primer and a J-beta primer mix. MiXCR was run by TCRdb on the 5' RACE reads, yielding one entry per CDR3 protein. The repertoire holds about 1.5 million distinct CDR3 sequences, with around 40% as singletons. The sequencing sample was made of blood. The receptor source for this set is a woman between 18 and 29 years old in good health.

This clonotype was recorded at least ten times. The chain recombines TRBV5-1 with TRBJ2-1; TRBD1 matches at 7 bases. The V segment lost 5 bases and the J segment 3 bases; nucleotides outside the gene matches: 5. CDR3 length: 14 amino acids. Germline CDR1 is SGHRS and CDR2 is YFSETQ. CDR3 DNA sequence: TGCGCCAGCAGTTACAGGGGTTTCTACAATGAGCAGTTCTTC. Amino acid sequence: CASSYRGFYNEQFF.

The count of this clonotype is one. The chain has TRBV6-5 and TRBJ1-2; TRBD1 matches at 10 bases. V shed 0 bases and J 4 bases; nucleotides not matched to a gene: 5. Germline V gene data show CDR1 as MNHEY and CDR2 as SVGAGI. CDR3 length equals 16 residues. The CDR3 loop is CASSYSRDRGSYGYTF. The CDR3 DNA follows: TGTGCCAGCAGTTACTCGAGGGACAGGGGATCCTATGGCTACACCTTC.

This clonotype has just a few counts. The rearrangement uses TRBV6-6 and TRBJ1-6; 7 nucleotides align to TRBD1. J gave up 5 bases and V 2 bases, and 3 bases lay outside the gene matches. CDR3 length: 15 amino acids. Germline V gene data show CDR1 as MNHNY and CDR2 as SVGAGI (reference sequence). Written as DNA, the CDR3 is TGTGCCAGCAGTTACCGGACAGGCCATAATTCACCCCTCCACTTT. Protein product: CASSYRTGHNSPLHF.

This clonotype was counted between two and nine times. The J gene is TRBJ1-1, the V gene TRBV29-1; 7 positions match TRBD1. Germline loops: CDR1 SQVTM, CDR2 ANQGSEA. CDR3 length: 12 amino acids. After removal of 1 base from V and 10 bases from J, the junction contained 6 bases not matched to a gene. CDR3 bases: TGCAGCGTTGAAGGGGACAGCGTTTCAGCTTTCTTT. Translation: CSVEGDSVSAFF. The full variable domain, completed using reference TRBV29-1 and TRBJ1-1, is SAVISQKPSRDICQRGTSLTIQCQVDSQVTMMFWYRQQPGQSLTLIATANQGSEATYESGFVIDKFPISRPNLTFSTLTVSNMSPEDSSIYLCSVEGDSVSAFFGQGTRLTVV.

Only a few counts were recorded for this clonotype. This chain links TRBV28 with TRBJ2-1, with D maybe TRBD2 (6 bases). The CDR3 consists of 11 residues. CDR1 is MDHEN and CDR2 is SYDVKM in the germline V gene. V lost 11 bases and J lost 8, with 13 bases in between. This CDR3 is CAARRGYEQFF. The CDR3 DNA reads as TGTGCCGCCCGGAGGGGATATGAGCAGTTCTTC. Combining the CDR3 with reference TRBV28 and TRBJ2-1 gives the whole variable domain DVKVTQSSRYLVKRTGEKVFLECVQDMDHENMFWYRQDPGLGLRLIYFSYDVKMKEKGDIPEGYSVSREKKERFSLILESASTNQTSMYLCAARRGYEQFFGPGTRLTVL.

This clonotype has more than one count but fewer than ten. The DNA of the CDR3 is TGTGCCACCAGTGACCCCAGTGACAGGACGAACACCGGGGAGCTGTTTTTT. Encoded protein: CATSDPSDRTNTGELFF. The chain links TRBV24-1 to TRBJ2-2; D may be TRBD1 (6 bases). Germline V gives CDR1 KGHDR, CDR2 SFDVKD. The length of the CDR3 is 17 residues. Trimming removed 4 bases at V and 0 bases at J, with 14 bases between.

This clonotype was counted ten times or more. V gene TRBV7-2 combines with J gene TRBJ2-3, with 7 bases lining up with TRBD2. The CDR3 loop spans 16 amino acids. Trimming at V came to 5 bases and at J to 0 bases, leaving 8 bases not matched to a gene. The germline V gene encodes CDR1 SGHTA and CDR2 FQGNSA. CDR3 in DNA: TGTGCCAGCAGCCCGATGACTAGCACTAGCACAGATACGCAGTATTTT. Translation gives CASSPMTSTSTDTQYF.

This clonotype turned up a few times. The chain joins TRBV7-2 to TRBJ2-1; D not certain. Germline CDR1 and CDR2: SGHTA and FQGNSA. V lost 5 bases and J 6 bases, leaving 8 bases between the germline ends. This CDR3 contains 12 residues. CDR3 sequence: CASSPVLNEQFF. The CDR3 nucleotides read TGTGCCAGCAGCCCAGTACTCAATGAGCAGTTCTTC.

The chain joins TRBV7-8 to TRBJ1-4, with unresolved D. The length of the CDR3 is 16 residues. Germline-derived CDR1 and CDR2 are SGHVS and FQNEAQ. Trimming pared 5 bases from V and 5 bases from J, leaving 18 bases between. The CDR3 bases are TGTGCCAGCAGCCACGTTCGGGGTCAGGCAAATGAAAAACTGTTTTTT. It is translated as CASSHVRGQANEKLFF.

This clonotype was detected only a few times. V gene TRBV7-8 combines with J gene TRBJ2-5; no reliable D call. V shed 4 bases and J shed 5 bases, with 14 bases lying between them. The germline CDR1 and CDR2 sequences are SGHVS and FQNEAQ. The CDR3 spans 14 residues. This CDR3 reads CASSSTLGYETQYF. In DNA form, the CDR3 reads TGTGCCAGCAGCTCTACGCTTGGGTATGAGACCCAGTACTTC.